Reported below is one T cell receptor (beta chain). Germline-derived CDR1 and CDR2 are ENHRY and SYGVKD. The CDR3 contains 14 residues. V dropped 3 bases and J dropped 5 bases, with 11 bases sitting between them. These data belong to a study of blood T cell repertoires in COVID-19. Allocation to cohorts depended on clinical history reported by the participants. Recovered status in Cohort 3 required two negative PCRs, clearance, or symptom resolution. Methods used by the authors: Amplification with reference gene primers provided the estimates of nucleated cell counts. The table came from immunoSEQ multiplex PCR; TCRdb's copy has only in-frame clones and leaves some out. V and J calls and clone size are as listed in that table; D and trimming were resolved from the DNA. The table lists approximately 290,000 clones, over 75% of them singletons.

Material for sequencing was PBMCs or T cells enriched from blood (not recorded which). This receptor was taken from a young woman who had recovered from COVID-19. This chain links TRBV10-3 with TRBJ2-1; D may be TRBD2 (6 bases). For the CDR3, the DNA is TGTGCCATCAGTGACGGTCTAGCGAACAATGAGCAGTTCTTC. Its translation is CAISDGLANNEQFF.